This T cell receptor (beta chain) was sequenced during a study of T cells after yellow fever vaccination. Study in general: Low-cell-number fractions underwent preparation using SMART-Seq v4 Ultra Low Input.

This clonotype came up many times. Trimming left V 5 bases short and J 4 bases short, with 14 bases between. Germline assignment: CDR1 DFQATT and CDR2 SNEGSKA (reference sequence). This CDR3 has 13 amino acids. 5'RACE template switching produced TCR cDNA carrying a universal primer site and UMIs. One entry per CDR3 protein results from TCRdb running MiXCR on the 5' RACE reads. The sample has tens of thousands of distinct CDR3 sequences; less than 8.5% are singletons. The receptor comes from a man younger than 35 who received the YFV17D yellow fever vaccine. V usage is TRBV20-1 and J usage is TRBJ1-2, with a tentative D call TRBD1 (5 bases). The sequencing here drew on CD8+ T cells not binding an NS4B(214-222) dextramer, sorted from PBMCs, taken roughly 47 days after the first yellow fever vaccination. The CDR3 DNA sequence: TGCAGTGCTCCGCCCAGGGCTGGCTATGGCTACACCTTC. Residues: CSAPPRAGYGYTF.